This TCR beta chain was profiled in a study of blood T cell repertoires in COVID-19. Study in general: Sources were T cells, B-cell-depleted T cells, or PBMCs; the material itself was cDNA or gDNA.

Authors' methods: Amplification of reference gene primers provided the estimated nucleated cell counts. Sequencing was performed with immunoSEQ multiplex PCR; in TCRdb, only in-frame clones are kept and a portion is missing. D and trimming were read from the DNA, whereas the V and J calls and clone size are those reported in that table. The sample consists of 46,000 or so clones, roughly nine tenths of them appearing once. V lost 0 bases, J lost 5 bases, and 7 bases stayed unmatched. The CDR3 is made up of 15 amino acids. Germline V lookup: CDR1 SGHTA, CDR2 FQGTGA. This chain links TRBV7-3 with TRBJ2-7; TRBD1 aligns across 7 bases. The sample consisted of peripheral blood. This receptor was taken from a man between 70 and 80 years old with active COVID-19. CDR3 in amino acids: CASSLTGTVRHEQYF. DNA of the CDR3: TGTGCCAGCAGCTTAACGGGGACAGTTCGGCACGAGCAGTACTTC.